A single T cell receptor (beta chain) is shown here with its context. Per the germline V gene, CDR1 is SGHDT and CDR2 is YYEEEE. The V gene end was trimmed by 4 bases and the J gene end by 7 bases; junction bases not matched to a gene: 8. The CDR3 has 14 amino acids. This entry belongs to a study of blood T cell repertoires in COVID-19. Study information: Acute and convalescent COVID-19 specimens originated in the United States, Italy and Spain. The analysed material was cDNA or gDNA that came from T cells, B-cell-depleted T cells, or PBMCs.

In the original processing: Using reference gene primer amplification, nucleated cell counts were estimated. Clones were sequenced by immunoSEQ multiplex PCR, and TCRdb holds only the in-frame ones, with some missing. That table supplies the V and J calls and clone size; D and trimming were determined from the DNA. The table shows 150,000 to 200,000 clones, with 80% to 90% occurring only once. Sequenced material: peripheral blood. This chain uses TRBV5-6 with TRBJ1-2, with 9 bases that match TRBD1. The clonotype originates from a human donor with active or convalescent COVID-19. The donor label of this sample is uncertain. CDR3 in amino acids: CASSGRDRAAGYTF. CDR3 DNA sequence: TGTGCCAGCAGCGGCCGGGACAGGGCGGCTGGCTACACCTTC.